This entry is about one T cell receptor (beta chain). Its antigen remains unidentified. No base quality values were provided; no much bigger clone lies one nucleotide off. Based on the germline V gene, the CDR1 and CDR2 sequences are MNHEY and SVGAGI. V sheds 2 bases and J sheds 6 bases, leaving 7 bases between their ends. Counted from cysteine to phenylalanine, this CDR3 has 13 amino acids. Only the CDR3 DNA stays, 39 bases, in frame from base 1. This specimen comes from a study of HIV-infected patients and healthy controls (dated by TCRdb to the mid-2010s). Broadly, across the study: The study asked whether deep sequencing of the TCR repertoire from small blood samples of HIV patients could detect immune perturbation and reconstitution. General conclusions and limits of the study: Using whole blood restricted sequencing depth and prevented separating the dynamics of distinct T-cell subpopulations. Significantly different mean usage between HIV-infected patients and controls was observed for eight alpha and eight beta V genes. Alpha-chain CDR3s from MAIT cells occurred at high frequency in healthy controls but were severely depleted in HIV+ repertoires. During therapy, a significant decrease in frequency was seen for HIV-associated CDR3s, whereas no significant change was found for CMV-associated CDR3s, although most of them became more frequent. The study did not determine donor HLA types. Unequal numbers of distinct sequences between patients and controls complicated comparisons, and size-matching overweighted rare events from HIV-infected data. Compared with untreated HIV+ repertoires, healthy control repertoires had roughly threefold more distinct CDR3s and higher Shannon diversity. The pairing of alpha and beta chains was not determined in the samples. By Jaccard index and by the count of highly shared sequences, healthy controls shared more CDR3s between individuals than HIV+ patients did. In size-matched repertoire data, the apparent post-therapy recovery of the Gini index in HIV-infected patients was not replicated. HIV-infected repertoires had significantly higher mean Gini indices than controls, possibly reflecting oligoclonality. Slight age and sex profile differences between the study cohorts did not explain the observed diversity differences. Only sixteen HIV-infected individuals were processed, which the authors considered a major limit on how widely the findings apply.

Using SuperScript III with primers targeting the alpha and beta constant regions, about 520 ng of RNA was reverse transcribed. Separate alpha and beta chain libraries were generated by chain-specific third strand synthesis with multiplexing indices. The protocol used a single primer pair to amplify all rearrangements within a chain, which avoided primer bias, and attached molecular barcodes to each cDNA molecule. Purified cDNA was ligated with T4 RNA Ligase 1 onto a 5' RACE adapter bearing a random hexamer and the SP2 sequencing primer site. Second strand synthesis was performed with Phusion polymerase and primed from the SP2 site, and slow temperature ramps were applied to favor optimal annealing. Two random hexamer sequences, both added before amplification and joined together, made up the 12-nucleotide barcode of each molecule. A brief initial PCR introduced P5 and P7 adapter elements together with a second index, and a roughly 25-cycle amplification PCR using P5s and P7 primers was subsequently performed. The libraries went through 27 PCR cycles in total, were quantified on a Qubit, were sized on a Bioanalyzer, and were diluted to 3 to 4 nM. Sequencing of the normalized libraries was done on an Illumina MiSeq using 2 x 250 paired-end kits. Into approximately 9.7 ul Tris-Cl, the reverse transcription reactions were eluted following cleanup on MinElute columns. A 1:1 ratio of AMPure XP beads was used to clean the adapter ligations after they had run for about 23 hours at 16 degrees C. Processing in the source paper ran as follows. Demultiplexed FASTQ files were processed with a modified Decombinator by which V, J, insert and barcode information was output. Sequences that shared a barcode but differed from the dominant sequence were discarded as errors, and original cDNA molecules were estimated by counting barcodes clustered at Levenshtein distance 3. The R packages ineq, vegan, igraph and RCytoscape were used for downstream analyses, with IMGT nomenclature and CDR3 definitions applied. The authors computed V gene usage over distinct sequences and counted each TCR a single time to avoid skew from clonal expansion. Whenever two unique CDR3 amino acid sequences within a donor differed by a single Levenshtein edit, similarity networks linked them. Published HIV-specific CDR3s (around 100 alpha, approximately 680 beta) and CMV-specific CDR3s (around 13 alpha, a few hundred beta) were compiled and searched for in the repertoires. It was shown by random subsampling to size-matched repertoires that the decreased diversity of patients was not caused by their lower sequence numbers. Starting from the raw public reads, TCRdb applied fastp trimming at Q25, assembled clones with MiXCR and retained in-frame beta chains. Identical CDR3 proteins give one entry, which carries the most common genes and DNA. The V and J calls reflect TCRdb's pipeline rather than the authors' work. The sample records approximately 25,000 distinct CDR3 sequences, under 9.5% of which are singletons. The top ten constitute around 3.9% of the sample.

Whole blood was used without fractionating the cells, so the repertoire represented all peripheral T cells without sorting. Ten uninfected healthy donors were sampled as controls, and about 40% of these ten donors were sampled twice roughly 3 months apart. For RNA extraction, roughly 2.3 ml of peripheral blood was drawn into Tempus tubes. The TURBO-DNase kit was used to remove leftover genomic DNA, and GLOBINclear was used to deplete globin mRNA. The TCR comes from an adult in good health. This chain is built from TRBV6-5 and TRBJ2-2, with TRBD2 perhaps the D gene, on 5 matching bases. The sequencing input was blood. The CDR3 region reads CASSYKGAGELFF. The bases read TGTGCCAGCAGTTACAAGGGAGCCGGGGAGCTGTTTTTT.